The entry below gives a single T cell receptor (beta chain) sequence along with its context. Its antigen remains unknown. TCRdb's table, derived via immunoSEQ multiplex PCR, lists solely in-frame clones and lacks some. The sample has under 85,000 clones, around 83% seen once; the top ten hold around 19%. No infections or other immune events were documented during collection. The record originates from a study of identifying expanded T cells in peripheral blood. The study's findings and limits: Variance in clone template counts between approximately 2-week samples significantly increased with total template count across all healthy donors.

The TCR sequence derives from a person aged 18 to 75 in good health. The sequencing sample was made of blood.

The CDR3 DNA sequence: TGCAGCGCAGGGGGTGGTACAGAGACCCAGTACTTC. Translation: CSAGGGTETQYF. The chain employs TRBV29-1 and TRBJ2-5, with 7 bases identical to TRBD1. Unmatched junction bases numbered 6, after V lost 7 bases and J lost 4 bases. The CDR3 length is 12 residues. CDR1 and CDR2 (germline): SQVTM, ANQGSEA.